This T cell receptor beta chain was found in a study of T cell responses to AZD1222 COVID-19 vaccine (dated by TCRdb to about 2021). Concerning the study at large: TCR sequencing covered some 250 trial participants: 200 to 220 given two doses of AZD1222 and some 25 given two doses of MenACWY control vaccine. Trial participants were enrolled by age into subgroups of 18-55, 56-69 and 70-plus years, and approximately 150, 30 and 60 TCR-sequenced participants, respectively, were included in these subgroups. The study at large found these results: Conclusions about previously exposed vaccinees were limited because only a handful of AZD1222 recipients were SARS-CoV-2 seropositive at baseline. Participants were mostly white British and included more females than males, and it was suggested by the authors that clonal diversity may have been underestimated. No day 14 peak-response samples were available, so repertoires were characterized only after the peak T cell response. A significant rise in spike-specific TCR breadth and depth was observed after two AZD1222 doses relative to day 0 and relative to MenACWY recipients. Reportedly, almost half of the unique spike-specific TCRs recognized epitopes lying outside the regions that are mutated in the B.1.351 and B.1.1.7 variants. Vaccine-associated CD4 TCRs spanned the whole spike protein, with dominant responses in regions 160-218 and 743-854. The 56-69-year group was small, and its depth increase did not reach significance, likely because of low power.

The CDR3 covers 15 residues, taking in both the cysteine and the phenylalanine. Of the read, only the CDR3 DNA is kept; its 45 bases are in frame from base 1. Trimming takes 6 bases off V and 0 bases off J; junction bases not matched to a gene: 7. CDR1 SEHNR and CDR2 FQNEAQ were looked up in the germline V gene (reference sequence). According to the study, the label for this sample's time point signals: about 28 days (+/-7) after the second vaccine dose. AZD1222 recipients whose second dose came at about 4 weeks and those whose second dose came at about 12 weeks were combined into one group, since spike-specific TCR depth and breadth did not differ between the two schedules. Vaccinee samples were obtained from the UK trials COV001 and COV002, which included a single-blind randomized controlled phase 2/3 trial of AZD1222 (ChAdOx1 nCoV-19) in healthy adults. For TCRbeta chain sequencing, PBMC samples from trial participants were taken at day 0 and at day 28 after the second dose.

The CDR3 regions of human TCRbeta chains were analyzed by immunosequencing. As for how the authors treated the data: Repertoire TCRs were checked for matches against a reference library of SARS-CoV-2-specific TCRs that had been generated using the MIRA antigen-specificity platform. Breadth was defined as the fraction of unique TCRs that were SARS-CoV-2-associated. Depth was defined as the fraction of total T cells that were SARS-CoV-2-associated. Each spike-specific TCR was assigned to its reactive spike region and to a CD4 or CD8 class using the MIRA data. Log10-transformed breadth and depth values were compared by one-way ANOVA with Sidak's multiple comparisons tests. The immuneACCESS repertoire file appears here via TCRdb, limited to in-frame rearrangements. These files lack a portion of the clones; in checked studies, under half of the deficit traces to unresolved V genes, and the cause of the others is not known. V, J and clone size were drawn from that table, and D and trimming were deduced from the DNA. For this sample the table gives approximately 150,000 clones, of which approximately 88% were detected only once. The ten largest clones capture roughly 4% of the sample.

As concerns this clone: It has no known antigen specificity. Base qualities were left out, and no much larger clone turns up one base away.

The sample consisted of peripheral blood, taken 28 days after the second AZD1222 dose. The TCR was taken from an adult who received the AZD1222 COVID-19 vaccine. This receptor chain uses TRBV7-9 and TRBJ1-1; the junction holds 7 bases that match TRBD1. The nucleotide sequence is given as TGTGCCAGCAGACCACTAGGGGGCGTGAACACTGAAGCTTTCTTT. Its protein is CASRPLGGVNTEAFF.